These 10 T cell receptor beta chains came from one sample sequenced in a study of blood T cell repertoires in COVID-19. Profiled with immunoSEQ multiplex PCR; TCRdb holds only in-frame clones, not every one. This table holds 70,000 to 75,000 clones, 75% to 95% found once. The sequenced material came from peripheral blood. The receptors originated from a woman aged 18-29 years with acute or convalescent COVID-19.

This sequence joins TRBV10-3 and TRBJ1-2; D not resolved. Germline assignment: CDR1 ENHRY and CDR2 SYGVKD. With 2 bases removed from V and 4 bases from J, the gap between germline ends came to 11 bases. This CDR3 is 14 amino acids long. The CDR3 DNA sequence: TGTGCCATCAGTGAGCGGGGAGAGAGCTATGGCTACACCTTC. As protein: CAISERGESYGYTF.

V is TRBV19 and J is TRBJ1-1; TRBD1 agrees at 8 bases. Germline loops: CDR1 LNHDA, CDR2 SQIVND (reference sequence). There are 15 residues in the CDR3. V lost 5 bases to trimming and J lost 0 bases; unmatched junction nucleotides: 5. The CDR3 bases are TGTGCCAGTAGTGTTGTCAGGGGGCTGAACACTGAAGCTTTCTTT. This encodes CASSVVRGLNTEAFF.

The chain recombines TRBV11-2 with TRBJ1-6, with 7 bases matching TRBD1. CDR3 length: 17 amino acids. V trimming: 5 bases; J trimming: 7 bases; junction bases outside the gene matches: 14. Germline loops: CDR1 SGHAT, CDR2 FQNNGV. CDR3 nucleotides: TGTGCCAGCAGCCCTACCATATACAGGGGAAGCAATTCACCCCTCCACTTT. As protein: CASSPTIYRGSNSPLHF.

The chain uses TRBV19 and TRBJ1-5; D gene uncertain. Germline V gene data show CDR1 as LNHDA and CDR2 as SQIVND (reference sequence). The CDR3 loop spans 16 amino acids. V was trimmed by 1 base and J by 2 bases, leaving 12 bases between them. As DNA, the CDR3 is TGTGCCAGTAGTATAGCAGGAGGTAACGGCAATCAGCCCCAGCATTTT. Translating gives CASSIAGGNGNQPQHF.

V gene TRBV2 combines with J gene TRBJ1-6; D remains ambiguous. The germline gives CDR1 SNHLY, CDR2 FYNNEI. This CDR3 comprises 14 residues. V gave up 4 bases and J gave up 9 bases, with 13 bases separating them. CDR3 sequence: CASSVSSAGSPLHF. CDR3 sequence (DNA): TGTGCCAGCAGTGTGTCGTCCGCGGGTTCACCCCTCCACTTT.

The rearrangement uses TRBV28 and TRBJ1-2; 9 nucleotides match TRBD1. Germline CDR1 MDHEN, CDR2 SYDVKM. V was pared by 5 bases and J by 5 bases, with 6 bases of the junction left unmatched. This CDR3 contains 14 residues. CDR3 loop: CASSAPGTGYGYTF. Here the CDR3 DNA reads TGTGCCAGCAGTGCCCCCGGGACAGGGTATGGCTACACCTTC.

This chain links TRBV11-3 with TRBJ2-3; the D gene is possibly TRBD2 (6 bases). The CDR3 totals 17 residues. V gave up 8 bases and J gave up 0 bases, with 21 bases separating them. The germline V gene encodes CDR1 SGHNT and CDR2 YENEEA. The CDR3 spells CASSRGRRDASTDTQYF. Here the CDR3 DNA reads TGTGCCAGCTCGAGGGGAAGGCGGGATGCTAGCACAGATACGCAGTATTTT.

The V call is TRBV23-1, the J call TRBJ1-4; no clear D. TRBV23-1 is assigned to the ORF class and has an uncertain function. The V gene lost 8 bases and the J gene lost 0 bases, with 34 bases spanning the gap. This CDR3 is built from 22 residues. Here the CDR3 DNA reads TGCGCCAGCGGCCCGATTGCGCTCGCTTACGGAGTAGGTGAAACAACTAATGAAAAACTGTTTTTT. It encodes CASGPIALAYGVGETTNEKLFF.

The rearrangement uses TRBV4-1 and TRBJ1-5; D gene uncertain. The germline V gene encodes CDR1 MGHRA and CDR2 YSYEKL. V was clipped by 0 bases and J by 11 bases, with 14 bases between them. The CDR3 consists of 14 residues. DNA of the CDR3: TGCGCCAGCAGCCAAGAGAAGGAAGGCGGGACCCAGCATTTT. Protein product: CASSQEKEGGTQHF.

There are a few counts of this clone. This chain connects TRBV18 to TRBJ1-2; the match to TRBD1 covers 9 bases. CDR3 length: 16 residues. The germline V gene has CDR1 KGHSH and CDR2 LQKENI. J gave up 4 bases and V 2 bases, and 8 bases lay outside the gene matches. The CDR3 region has the DNA TGTGCCAGCTCACCAGCCCGGACAGGGGCCGCCTATGGCTACACCTTC. It encodes CASSPARTGAAYGYTF. Together with reference TRBV18 and TRBJ1-2, the CDR3 gives the full variable domain: NAGVMQNPRHLVRRRGQEARLRCSPMKGHSHVYWYRQLPEEGLKFMVYLQKENIIDESGMPKERFSAEFPKEGPSILRIQQVVRGDSAAYFCASSPARTGAAYGYTFGSGTRLTVV.